The 7 T cell receptor beta chains below come from one sample, sequenced in a study of Ad26.COV2.S vaccination and SARS-CoV-2 variants. As for treatment: 19 received Ad26.COV2.S at low or high dose, single or two shots; several received placebo; per-sample allocation not given. Samples analyzed were those drawn on day 63 after the first vaccine or placebo injection. Measured with immunoSEQ multiplex PCR; TCRdb has only the in-frame clones, and not every one. The sample has around 270,000 clones; around nine tenths are singletons. Sequencing used peripheral blood, obtained in a trial of Ad26.COV2.S vaccine versus placebo. Receptor source: a person between 18 and 65 years old who received the Ad26.COV2.S COVID-19 vaccine or a placebo.

The rearrangement links TRBV19 to TRBJ2-3; D remains ambiguous. Trimming removed 1 base at V and 3 bases at J, with 11 bases between. In germline, CDR1 is LNHDA, CDR2 SQIVND (reference sequence). CDR3 size: 15 residues. The CDR3 sequence: CASSIVEQGTDTQYF. The CDR3 nucleotides read TGTGCCAGTAGTATAGTGGAGCAAGGGACAGATACGCAGTATTTT.

This chain uses TRBV7-9 with TRBJ2-7, with no clear D. V was shortened by 1 base and J by 2 bases, with 15 bases between the two germline ends. In germline, CDR1 is SEHNR, CDR2 FQNEAQ (reference sequence). The CDR3 is 16 amino acids. CDR3 in amino acids: CASSLGVGVHTYEQYF. CDR3 nucleotides: TGTGCCAGCAGCTTAGGTGTCGGAGTTCACACCTACGAGCAGTACTTC.

V and J are TRBV12-5 and TRBJ2-7; a weak D match, TRBD1 (6 bases). The V gene's germline CDR1 is LGHNT and CDR2 FRNRAP. The CDR3 is made up of 15 amino acids. Trimming left V 2 bases short and J 4 bases short, with 15 bases between. The CDR3 region has the DNA TGTGCTAGTGGTTTGACTACCTTAGGGGGTTACGAGCAGTACTTC. Translating gives CASGLTTLGGYEQYF.

The V and J genes are TRBV6-6 and TRBJ2-7; 11 bases match TRBD1. The CDR3 extends over 14 amino acids. Germline V CDR1 and CDR2: MNHNY, SVGAGI (reference sequence). The trim removed 4 bases at V and 7 bases at J, leaving 6 bases unmatched. This chain's CDR3 is CASSSGTGGKEQYV. DNA of the CDR3: TGTGCCAGCAGTTCCGGGACAGGGGGTAAAGAGCAGTACGTC.

The chain has TRBV3-1 (or the pseudogene TRBV3-2) and TRBJ1-4, with a possible D match to TRBD1 (6 bases). CDR1 and CDR2 from the germline V gene are LGHDT and YNNKEL (reference sequence). CDR3 length: 14 residues. The V and J ends lost 0 bases and 5 bases respectively, with 7 bases between them. CDR3 sequence reads: CASSQDRGNEKLFF. As DNA, the CDR3 is TGTGCCAGCAGCCAAGACAGGGGCAATGAAAAACTGTTTTTT.

The rearrangement links TRBV4-1 to TRBJ2-3, with D unclear. Trimming cost V 0 bases and J 0 bases, with 10 bases left between them. The CDR3 loop spans 16 amino acids. Germline loops: CDR1 MGHRA, CDR2 YSYEKL. CDR3 sequence (DNA): TGCGCCAGCAGCCAAGATAGGGATACTAGCACAGATACGCAGTATTTT. It codes for CASSQDRDTSTDTQYF.

The chain carries TRBV4-1 and TRBJ2-2; 11 bases agree with TRBD2. This CDR3 has 19 amino acids. The germline CDR1 and CDR2 sequences are MGHRA and YSYEKL. Trimming cost V 4 bases and J 7 bases; bases outside gene matches: 17. The CDR3 is CASSLTSGSLRLVGGELFF. CDR3 DNA: TGCGCCAGCAGCCTCACTAGCGGGAGTCTTCGGTTGGTTGGCGGGGAGCTGTTTTTT.